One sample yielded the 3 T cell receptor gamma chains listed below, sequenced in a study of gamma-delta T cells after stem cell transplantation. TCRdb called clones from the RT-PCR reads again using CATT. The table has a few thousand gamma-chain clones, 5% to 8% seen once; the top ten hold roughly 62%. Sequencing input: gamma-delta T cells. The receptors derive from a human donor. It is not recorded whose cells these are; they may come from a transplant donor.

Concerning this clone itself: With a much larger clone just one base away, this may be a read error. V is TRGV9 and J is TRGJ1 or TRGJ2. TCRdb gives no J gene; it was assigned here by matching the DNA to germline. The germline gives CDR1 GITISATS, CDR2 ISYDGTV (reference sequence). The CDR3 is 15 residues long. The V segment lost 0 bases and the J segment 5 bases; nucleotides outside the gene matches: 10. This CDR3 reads CALWEVGNKDYKKLF. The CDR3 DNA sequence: TGTGCCTTGTGGGAGGTGGGAAATAAGGATTATAAGAAACTCTTT.

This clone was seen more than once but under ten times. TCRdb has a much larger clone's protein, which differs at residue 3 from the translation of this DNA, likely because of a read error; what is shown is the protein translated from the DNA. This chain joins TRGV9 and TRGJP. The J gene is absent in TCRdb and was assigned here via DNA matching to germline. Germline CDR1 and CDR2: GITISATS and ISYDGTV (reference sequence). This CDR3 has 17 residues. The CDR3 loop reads CAVWDAEQELGKKIKVF. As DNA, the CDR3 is TGTGCCGTGTGGGATGCAGAACAAGAGTTGGGCAAAAAAATCAAGGTATTT.

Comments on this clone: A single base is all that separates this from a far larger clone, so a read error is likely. CDR3 sequence reads: CALWEVQGRELGKKIKVF. The CDR3 nucleotides read TGTGCCTTGTGGGAGGTGCAAGGGAGAGAGTTGGGCAAAAAAATCAAGGTATTT. The V call is TRGV9, the J call TRGJP. The J gene was not available in TCRdb and was assigned here by matching the DNA to germline segments. Germline loops: CDR1 GITISATS, CDR2 ISYDGTV (reference sequence). CDR3 length equals 18 residues. V lost 0 bases to trimming and J lost 6 bases; unmatched junction nucleotides: 8.